This TCR beta chain originates from a study of T cell responses to AZD1222 COVID-19 vaccine. CDR3 size: 16 residues. Trimming took 3 bases from V and 2 from J, leaving 11 bases between them. The germline V gene encodes CDR1 SNHLY and CDR2 FYNNEI. Clones were read by immunoSEQ multiplex PCR, and TCRdb kept only the in-frame ones, dropping some. Of approximately 74,000 clones in the sample, roughly 80% are singletons; the top ten hold around a quarter. This receptor was taken from an adult who received the AZD1222 COVID-19 vaccine. The V and J genes are TRBV2 and TRBJ2-6; D is perhaps TRBD2 (6 bases). The sample consisted of peripheral blood, taken 28 days after the second AZD1222 dose. The CDR3 spells CASSEEGPAGANVLTF. The DNA for the CDR3 is TGTGCCAGCAGTGAGGAGGGACCTGCTGGGGCCAACGTCCTGACTTTC.